This TCR beta chain was obtained from a study of CD8 T cells in ankylosing spondylitis (dated 2017 in TCRdb). Regarding the complete study: The study profiled T cell receptor beta repertoires in healthy donors and ankylosing spondylitis patients to find disease-linked TCR variants. In total, the full study cohort was made up of 95 to 110 healthy donors and some 26 ankylosing spondylitis patients. Peripheral blood was sampled, and synovial fluid was also collected from ankylosing spondylitis patients.

The sequencer was an Illumina HiSeq 2500. TCR beta libraries were prepared by quantitative 5'-RACE with molecular barcodes. In the source study's methods: A new computational method based on a probabilistic model of VDJ rearrangement was used to identify disease-linked TCR variants. TCRdb ran its own pipeline on the public reads, namely fastp trimming at Q25 and MiXCR clone calling, and kept in-frame beta chains. Duplicate CDR3 protein sequences are folded into a single record with the most common DNA and genes. TCRdb's processing, not the authors', yielded these V and J calls. The sample contains around 540,000 distinct CDR3 sequences, approximately 11% of them found a single time. Clones ranked in the top ten supply about 6.8% of the sample. General findings and caveats noted by the study authors: A TCR beta motif made up of 7 to 9 highly homologous amino acid variants appeared to be characteristic of blood from ankylosing spondylitis patients. In peripheral blood, the disease-linked clones were found at relatively low frequencies and had a CD8+ phenotype. The disease-linked clones were reported as significantly enriched in matched synovial fluid samples from ankylosing spondylitis patients. Some TCR beta motif variants had previously been reported in synovial fluid and blood of reactive arthritis patients, which suggested common disease-initiation mechanisms.

This clonotype has just a few counts. Its cognate antigen has yet to be identified. Base qualities are not at hand, and no much larger clone is one base apart. CDR1 and CDR2 were assigned from the germline V gene as SGHRS and YFSETQ. V and J lose 0 bases and 8 bases, and a span of 6 bases separates them. The CDR3 holds 12 amino acids from the cysteine to the phenylalanine. Only the CDR3 portion is preserved as DNA: 36 bases, with reading frame beginning at the first base. The source is a male donor with ankylosing spondylitis. Sequenced: blood, either unsorted or a sorted T cell fraction (not recorded which). Here the chain combines TRBV5-1 and TRBJ2-1; there is no confident call for the D gene. The CDR3 has the sequence CASSLVGHEQFF. Here is the DNA: TGCGCCAGCAGCTTGGTCGGCCATGAGCAGTTCTTC.